A single sample is the source of the 6 T cell receptor beta chains below, sequenced in a study of regulatory T cells in long-lasting Graves disease. Through Arm-PCR of CDR3 regions and iRepertoire HTBI primers, TCR beta libraries were built. TCRdb independently ran MiXCR on the multiplex PCR reads; one entry per CDR3 protein. The sample carries fewer than 350,000 distinct CDR3 sequences, roughly 18% recorded once. Time point indicated: newly diagnosed GD, antithyroid drugs for less than 3 months. Scientists built the TCR library using RNA that was extracted from PBMCs. Material: peripheral blood mononuclear cells (PBMCs), obtained at new diagnosis, from a patient treated with antithyroid drugs. The receptors were gathered from a female donor with Graves disease.

This clonotype was seen ten or more times. The chain couples TRBV5-1 to TRBJ2-2; 9 nucleotides align to TRBD1. The V and J ends lost 1 base and 5 bases, in that order; junction bases with no gene match: 9. CDR3 length: 17 residues. Germline V lookup: CDR1 SGHRS, CDR2 YFSETQ. The CDR3 sequence is CASSLYRDRVRTGELFF. CDR3 bases: TGCGCCAGCAGCTTGTACCGGGACAGGGTTCGGACCGGGGAGCTGTTTTTT.

Ten or more counts support this clonotype. The CDR3 nucleotides are TGCGCCAGCAGCCAAGATCCCGAAGGGAGAGCCCAGTACTTC. Its translation is CASSQDPEGRAQYF. The J gene is TRBJ2-5, the V gene TRBV4-1, with D maybe TRBD2 (5 bases). Between the trimmed V and J ends, which lost 0 bases and 9 bases, there was a span of 14 bases. The germline V gene has CDR1 MGHRA and CDR2 YSYEKL. The CDR3 has 14 amino acids.

This clonotype has only a few counts. The rearrangement links TRBV2 to TRBJ1-6; 7 bases match TRBD1. The junction had 9 bases not matched to a gene; V was cut back by 0 bases and J by 10 bases. There are 16 residues in the CDR3. Per germline, CDR1 SNHLY and CDR2 FYNNEI. CDR3 amino acids: CASSEAHRGVGSPLHF. CDR3 DNA: TGTGCCAGCAGTGAAGCGCACAGGGGCGTTGGATCACCCCTCCACTTT. The whole variable domain, remainder taken from reference TRBV2 and TRBJ1-6, is EPEVTQTPSHQVTQMGQEVILRCVPISNHLYFYWYRQILGQKVEFLVSFYNNEISEKSEIFDDQFSVERPDGSNFTLKIRSTKLEDSAMYFCASSEAHRGVGSPLHFGNGTRLTVT.

A word on this clonotype: The conserved phenylalanine or tryptophan normally closing the CDR3 is absent here, so this likely arose from a read error. This sequence joins TRBV3-1 and TRBJ2-1; no reliable D call. V was clipped by 0 bases and J by 9 bases, with 3 bases between them. The CDR3 loop spans 11 amino acids. The germline gives CDR1 LGHDT, CDR2 YNNKEL (reference sequence). The CDR3 protein is CASSQEGEQFS. The CDR3, as DNA: TGTGCCAGCAGCCAAGAGGGTGAGCAGTTCTCC.

In its sample, this clonotype was seen many times. This rearrangement joins TRBV5-1 to TRBJ2-3, with a possible D match to TRBD2 (5 bases). Trimming shortened V by 2 bases and J by 10 bases, and 8 bases separated the two germline ends. Germline loops: CDR1 SGHRS, CDR2 YFSETQ. The CDR3 is made up of 11 amino acids. The CDR3 spells CASSFGNSQYF. For the CDR3, the DNA is TGCGCCAGCAGCTTCGGGAATTCGCAGTATTTT.

This clonotype has at least ten counts. This chain connects TRBV12-3 or TRBV12-4 to TRBJ2-1, with 8 bases that match TRBD2. V shed 3 bases and J 5 bases; nucleotides not matched to a gene: 9. This CDR3 has 16 residues. The CDR3 nucleotides are TGTGCCAGCAGTTTCGGGGAAGCGGGAGTCCACAATGAGCAGTTCTTC. Encoded protein: CASSFGEAGVHNEQFF.